This T cell receptor (beta chain) was recorded in a study of T cells in Graves' hyperthyroidism and ophthalmopathy. Findings and limits, study-wide: Model output signaled ophthalmopathy a median approximately 6 months ahead of onset. Blood also held most thyroid clonotypes expanded beyond 0.001. A model of 13 V-J pairs discriminated ophthalmopathy from stable hyperthyroidism.

Of note for this clonotype: Antigen specificity is unknown.

There were TCR beta CDR3 regions amplified from RNA transcripts. Primed by the HTBI set, a first-round RT-PCR was run on the TCR CDR3. MiXCR was run by TCRdb on the multiplex PCR reads, yielding one entry per CDR3 protein. Of 400,000 to 500,000 distinct CDR3 sequences listed, roughly 14% were seen once; the top ten hold about 13%. Diagnostic decisions used clinical symptoms, serum thyroxine and TRAb, thyroid ultrasound and orbital computed tomography. The CDR3 length is 15 residues. Trimming at V came to 0 bases and at J to 8 bases, leaving 6 bases not matched to a gene. Looked up from germline, CDR1 is SGHRS and CDR2 is YFSETQ.

The chain carries TRBV5-1 and TRBJ2-1; 9 bases are a match to TRBD1. The clonotype originates from a man aged 18-30 years with Graves' ophthalmopathy. Sequenced sample: blood. The DNA for the CDR3 is TGCGCCAGCAGCTTGGCCCCGGGACAGGGTTATGAGCAGTTCTTC. This sequence encodes CASSLAPGQGYEQFF.